The 19 T cell receptor beta chains below all came from one sample that was sequenced in a study of PD-1 blockade in classical Hodgkin lymphoma (TCRdb year 2020). The receptor library was made with the immunoSEQ multiplex PCR assay. The clones in this table, taken by TCRdb from immuneACCESS, are in-frame only. Not every clone is retained; where verified, under half of the shortfall comes from an unresolved V gene, and the cause of the rest is unknown. Here the sample has some 41,000 clones; over 65% occur a single time. The ten most abundant clones make up approximately 3% of the sample. The time point label, as the study defines it: cycle 2 day 1 (C2D1) of nivolumab. All trial patients had relapsed after autologous stem cell transplantation, with cohorts A, B and C differing in prior brentuximab vedotin exposure. Source: peripheral blood mononuclear cells (PBMCs), taken before the second cycle of nivolumab. Receptor source: a human donor with classical Hodgkin lymphoma.

The chain carries TRBV30 and TRBJ1-4; D might be TRBD1 (5 bases). V lost 0 bases and J lost 7, with 9 bases in between. The CDR3 consists of 13 residues. The germline gives CDR1 GTSNPN, CDR2 SVGIG (reference sequence). CDR3 nucleotide sequence: TGTGCCTGGAGTGTGGGGGTGGTTGAAAAACTGTTTTTT. Amino acid sequence: CAWSVGVVEKLFF.

The sample holds one count of this clone. The chain uses TRBV6-5 and TRBJ2-3; a weak D match, TRBD1 (6 bases). CDR1 is MNHEY and CDR2 is SVGAGI in the germline V gene. CDR3 length equals 15 residues. Trimming cost V 3 bases and J 4 bases, with 14 bases left between them. In DNA, the CDR3 is TGTGCCAGCAGTTATTGGACAGAGGTTGCAGATACGCAGTATTTT. Its protein product is CASSYWTEVADTQYF.

V usage is TRBV5-1 and J usage is TRBJ1-3, with 9 bases that match TRBD1. CDR1 is SGHRS, CDR2 YFSETQ, per germline. J lost 4 bases, V lost 0 bases, and 5 bases had no gene match. This CDR3 spans 16 amino acids. The CDR3 DNA reads TGCGCCAGCAGCTTGGCCGGACAGGGGATAGGAAACACCATATATTTT. Encoded protein: CASSLAGQGIGNTIYF.

This clone was observed once. The V gene is TRBV28, the J gene TRBJ1-1, with D possibly being TRBD1 (6 bases). Per germline, CDR1 MDHEN and CDR2 SYDVKM. V was clipped by 3 bases and J by 4 bases, with 12 bases between them. CDR3 length equals 14 residues. CDR3: CASSFPTGSTEAFF. DNA for the CDR3: TGTGCCAGCAGTTTTCCCACAGGGTCCACTGAAGCTTTCTTT.

V is TRBV9 and J is TRBJ2-1; 8 positions agree with TRBD1. The junction had 12 bases not matched to a gene; V was cut back by 6 bases and J by 4 bases. The CDR3 consists of 16 residues. Germline V gene data show CDR1 as SGDLS and CDR2 as YYNGEE. CDR3 loop: CASNPGDRGQYNEQFF. In DNA form, the CDR3 reads TGTGCCAGCAACCCTGGCGACAGGGGACAATACAATGAGCAGTTCTTC.

As regards this clone: The same CDR3 also results from other DNA sequences found in this sample. V usage is TRBV18 and J usage is TRBJ1-2; a weak D match, TRBD1 (5 bases). Trimming left V 3 bases short and J 5 bases short, with 22 bases between. The length of the CDR3 is 17 residues. Germline CDR1 is KGHSH and CDR2 is LQKENI. The CDR3, as DNA: TGTGCCAGCTCACCTTACGCGGGGCAGGTGGGTGGATATGGCTACACCTTC. Translating it yields CASSPYAGQVGGYGYTF. Drawing the rest from reference TRBV18 and TRBJ1-2, the complete variable domain is NAGVMQNPRHLVRRRGQEARLRCSPMKGHSHVYWYRQLPEEGLKFMVYLQKENIIDESGMPKERFSAEFPKEGPSILRIQQVVRGDSAAYFCASSPYAGQVGGYGYTFGSGTRLTVV.

V is TRBV9 and J is TRBJ2-5; 7 bases agree with TRBD2. V shed 3 bases, J shed 2 bases, and the junction held 4 bases outside the gene matches. This CDR3 spans 14 amino acids. The germline V gene encodes CDR1 SGDLS and CDR2 YYNGEE. CDR3 DNA: TGTGCCAGCAGCGCGGGGGGAGGGCAAGAGACCCAGTACTTC. It codes for CASSAGGGQETQYF.

This chain links TRBV4-2 with TRBJ2-3, with D tentatively TRBD2 (5 bases). The CDR3 totals 16 residues. Germline V gene lookup returns CDR1 LGHNA and CDR2 YNFKEQ. Trimming stripped 0 bases from V and 2 bases from J, with 12 bases between. CDR3 protein: CASSQERADATDTQYF. CDR3 DNA sequence: TGTGCCAGCAGCCAAGAGCGAGCGGACGCCACAGATACGCAGTATTTT.

Only one count was recorded for this clone. CDR3: CASSLNSVEQYF. Written as DNA, the CDR3 is TGTGCCAGCTCCCTGAACTCCGTGGAGCAGTATTTT. The chain carries TRBV6-5 and TRBJ2-3; no definite D call. Germline CDR1 is MNHEY and CDR2 is SVGAGI. The CDR3 extends over 12 amino acids. Trimming left V 8 bases short and J 11 bases short, with 17 bases between.

This chain joins TRBV12-5 and TRBJ2-2; the D is unclear. V was shortened by 5 bases and J by 4 bases, with 11 bases between the two germline ends. Germline V gives CDR1 LGHNT, CDR2 FRNRAP. The CDR3 is 14 residues long. The CDR3: CASGPKDLTGELFF. The DNA for the CDR3 is TGTGCTAGTGGTCCAAAGGACCTCACCGGGGAGCTGTTTTTT.

The chain has TRBV30 and TRBJ2-2, with D possibly matching TRBD2 (7 bases). CDR1 is GTSNPN, CDR2 SVGIG, per germline (reference sequence). The CDR3 runs 14 residues. V was trimmed by 2 bases and J by 4 bases, leaving 11 bases between them. The CDR3 sequence is CAWSLGGGTGELFF. The CDR3 DNA sequence: TGTGCCTGGAGTTTAGGGGGGGGCACCGGGGAGCTGTTTTTT.

The chain employs TRBV4-3 and TRBJ1-4; D remains ambiguous. The CDR3 consists of 13 residues. Germline values: CDR1 LGHNA, CDR2 YSLEER. Between the trimmed V and J ends, which lost 4 bases and 8 bases, there was a span of 11 bases. The CDR3 loop reads CASSRQQSEKLFF. The CDR3 DNA follows: TGCGCCAGCAGCCGGCAGCAATCCGAAAAACTGTTTTTT.

The chain employs TRBV7-2 and TRBJ2-7, with TRBD2 identical over 9 bases. V lost 0 bases and J lost 3; bases outside the gene matches: 3. Germline V lookup: CDR1 SGHTA, CDR2 FQGNSA. This CDR3 comprises 15 residues. CDR3 sequence: CASSLAGGGDYEQYF. The CDR3 coding sequence is TGTGCCAGCAGCTTAGCGGGCGGGGGGGACTACGAGCAGTACTTC.

The chain uses TRBV2 and TRBJ1-1; D uncertain. The CDR3 is 13 residues long. Trimming cost V 8 bases and J 5 bases, with 15 bases left between them. Germline assignment: CDR1 SNHLY and CDR2 FYNNEI. The CDR3 reads CASAGLGRTEAFF. The CDR3 DNA sequence: TGTGCCAGCGCCGGACTAGGTCGGACTGAAGCTTTCTTT.

The J gene is TRBJ1-1, the V gene TRBV9; 9 positions agree with TRBD1. Germline CDR1 is SGDLS and CDR2 is YYNGEE. V was pared by 4 bases and J by 0 bases, with 10 bases of the junction left unmatched. CDR3 length: 17 amino acids. The CDR3 DNA reads TGTGCCAGCAGCCCAATTGGACAGGGGATCATGAACACTGAAGCTTTCTTT. Residues: CASSPIGQGIMNTEAFF. Full variable domain (outside the CDR3, taken from reference TRBV9 and TRBJ1-1): DSGVTQTPKHLITATGQRVTLRCSPRSGDLSVYWYQQSLDQGLQFLIQYYNGEERAKGNILERFSAQQFPDLHSELNLSSLELGDSALYFCASSPIGQGIMNTEAFFGQGTRLTVV.

As for this clone: This specimen includes other DNA sequences encoding the same CDR3. J is TRBJ2-3 and V is TRBV9; no definite D call. Germline CDR1 and CDR2: SGDLS and YYNGEE. The CDR3 sequence is 16 residues long. V lost 1 base and J 2 bases, leaving 14 bases between the germline ends. The CDR3, as DNA: TGTGCCAGCAGCGTATCGTCTGGGCGCCACACAGATACGCAGTATTTT. Translating gives CASSVSSGRHTDTQYF.

J is TRBJ2-1 and V is TRBV7-2, with D possibly TRBD2 on 5 matching bases. Per the germline V gene, CDR1 is SGHTA and CDR2 is FQGNSA. The V and J ends lost 5 bases and 10 bases respectively, with 18 bases between them. The CDR3 covers 14 residues. CDR3 loop: CASSPSWVGGEQFF. CDR3 nucleotide sequence: TGTGCCAGCAGCCCCTCATGGGTTGGCGGGGAGCAGTTCTTC.

The V gene is TRBV30, the J gene TRBJ2-2, with 9 bases fitting TRBD2. The V segment lost 0 bases and the J segment 2 bases; nucleotides outside the gene matches: 13. CDR3 size: 19 residues. Germline CDR1 GTSNPN, CDR2 SVGIG (reference sequence). As DNA, the CDR3 is TGTGCCTGGAGTGTACGTCTTAGCGGGAGTTATCGTAACACCGGGGAGCTGTTTTTT. This encodes CAWSVRLSGSYRNTGELFF.

V usage is TRBV7-9 and J usage is TRBJ2-7; the match to TRBD2 covers 7 bases. The CDR3 loop spans 13 amino acids. Germline loops: CDR1 SEHNR, CDR2 FQNEAQ (reference sequence). Losses at the gene ends were 3 bases for V and 7 bases for J; bases not matched to a gene: 6. CDR3 sequence reads: CASSFTSDREQYF. CDR3 in DNA: TGTGCCAGCAGCTTCACTAGCGACCGGGAGCAGTACTTC.